This T cell receptor (beta chain) was sequenced during a study of blood T cell repertoires in COVID-19 (dated by TCRdb to about 2020). Regarding the complete study: The collaborator samples originated in the United States, Italy and Spain and spanned the acute and convalescent phases of COVID-19. The prospective study material was composed of cDNA or gDNA derived from T cells, B-cell-depleted T cells, or PBMCs. Subjects who had been exposed to COVID-19, were actively infected with it, or had recovered from it provided the deeply sampled blood TCRbeta repertoires that made up the dataset. A freely available public database, intended as a resource for researchers studying the immune response to SARS-CoV-2, is where the repertoires were released. The samples were drawn from the first 160 participants of the ongoing ImmuneRACE study and from over 950 subjects provided by 6 global collaborators. A de-identified subject ID, COVID-19 status, age in years and sex were almost always included in the sample metadata. Where HLA class I and class II types were available, the types were taken from metadata supplied by the sample provider, not from assay-based typing.

Participants in the prospective study were enrolled through a virtual design, were aged about 18 to 100 years, and lived in 24 United States geographic areas. To assign participants to cohorts, the prospective study relied on clinical history that participants themselves reported in a screening survey and a study questionnaire. For ImmuneRACE Cohort 3, a participant was defined as recovered based on two consecutive negative NP/OP PCR tests, clearance by a healthcare professional, or resolution of symptoms. In the prospective study, whole blood, serum and a nasopharyngeal or oropharyngeal swab were collected from each participant by mobile phlebotomists. Participants in the prospective study had the option to provide additional blood draws and questionnaires over an approximately 2-month period. Prospective study blood samples were shipped either frozen or at room temperature before DNA extraction.

The immunoSEQ Assay, a bias-controlled multiplex PCR, was used to amplify TCRbeta CDR3 regions from genomic DNA. Per the source publication's procedure: The number of nucleated cells in each sample was estimated from the amplification of reference gene primers within the assay. Sequence reads were collapsed and filtered to measure the absolute abundance of every unique TCRbeta CDR3 rearrangement. For each sample, productive Simpson clonality was calculated as the square root of Simpson's diversity index across productive rearrangements. This is the immuneACCESS table as TCRdb keeps it, with only in-frame sequences that have V and J called. A part of the clones is gone; compared with another copy, unresolved V genes explain less than half, and the rest is unexplained. Clonal size and the V and J genes are those of that table, whereas D and trimming came from the DNA. The sample table contains 140,000 to 150,000 clones; only one count was recorded for approximately 87% of them. The leading ten clones occupy about 11% of the sample.

A word on this clone: It lacks a known antigen. Base qualities are not provided; no much larger clone lies one nucleotide away.

The CDR3 measures 14 amino acids from cysteine to phenylalanine. Only the CDR3 portion is preserved as DNA: 42 bases, with reading frame beginning at the first base. Germline trimming: 7 bases from V, 7 bases from J; junction bases outside gene matches: 11. CDR1 MDHEN and CDR2 SYDVKM were looked up in the germline V gene. General findings and caveats noted by the study authors: How much clinical and demographic metadata was included differed by source and by participant, and the metadata was provided uncurated.

What was sequenced was PBMCs or T cells enriched from blood (not recorded which). The V and J genes are TRBV28 and TRBJ1-2; 8 bases in the junction line up with TRBD1. The receptor was derived from a man aged 55 to 70 who had recovered from COVID-19. The bases are TGTGCCAGCACTTTTGGGGGACAGGTGCCTGGCTACACCTTC. Its coded protein is CASTFGGQVPGYTF.